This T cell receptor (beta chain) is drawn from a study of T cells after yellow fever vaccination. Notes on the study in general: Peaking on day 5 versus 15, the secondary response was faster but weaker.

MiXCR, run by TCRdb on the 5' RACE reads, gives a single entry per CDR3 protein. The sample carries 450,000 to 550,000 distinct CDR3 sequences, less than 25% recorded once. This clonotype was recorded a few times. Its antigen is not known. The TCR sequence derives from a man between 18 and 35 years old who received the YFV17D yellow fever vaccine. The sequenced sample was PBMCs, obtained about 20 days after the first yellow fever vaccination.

The CDR3 DNA reads TGCGCCAGCAGCCGGCTTCCCAGGGTACAGGCGGGCACAGATACGCAGTATTTT. Its protein product is CASSRLPRVQAGTDTQYF. The chain is built from TRBV4-1 and TRBJ2-3; perhaps TRBD1 as D (5 bases). The CDR3 has 18 amino acids. CDR1 is MGHRA and CDR2 is YSYEKL in the germline V gene. The V and J ends lost 4 bases and 1 base respectively, with 21 bases between them.